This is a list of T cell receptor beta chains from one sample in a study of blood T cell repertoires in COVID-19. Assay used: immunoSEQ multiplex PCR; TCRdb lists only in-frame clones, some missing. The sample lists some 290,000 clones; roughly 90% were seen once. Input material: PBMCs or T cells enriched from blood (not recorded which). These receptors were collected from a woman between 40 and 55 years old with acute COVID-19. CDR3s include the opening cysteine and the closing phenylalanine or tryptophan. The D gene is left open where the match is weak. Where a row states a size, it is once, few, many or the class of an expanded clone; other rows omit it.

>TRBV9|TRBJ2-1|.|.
CASSVGGGGGYNEQFF
TGTGCCAGCAGCGTAGGAGGGGGGGGCGGTTACAATGAGCAGTTCTTC
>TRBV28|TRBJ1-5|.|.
CASSWGGGGQPQHF
TGTGCCAGCAGTTGGGGTGGAGGTGGGCAGCCCCAGCATTTT
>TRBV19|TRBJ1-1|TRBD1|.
CASWTGTNTEAFF
TGTGCCAGTTGGACAGGGACAAACACTGAAGCTTTCTTT
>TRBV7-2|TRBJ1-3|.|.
CASSLGQIGNTIYF
TGTGCCAGCAGCTTAGGACAGATCGGAAACACCATATATTTT
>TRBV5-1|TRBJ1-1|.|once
CASKAEASMNTEAFF
TGCGCCAGCAAAGCGGAAGCGTCCATGAACACTGAAGCTTTCTTT
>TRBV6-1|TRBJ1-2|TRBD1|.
CASSEAGTGGYTF
TGTGCCAGCAGTGAAGCCGGGACAGGGGGCTACACCTTC
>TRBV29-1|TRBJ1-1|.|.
CSVGQMNTEAFF
TGCAGCGTCGGACAGATGAACACTGAAGCTTTCTTT
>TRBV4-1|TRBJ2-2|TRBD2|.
CASSQDAGGKGGELFF
TGCGCCAGCAGCCAAGATGCGGGGGGGAAGGGCGGGGAGCTGTTTTTT
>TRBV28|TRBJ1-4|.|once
CASSLPPGGNNEKLFF
TGTGCCAGCAGTTTACCCCCCGGAGGGAATAATGAAAAACTGTTTTTT
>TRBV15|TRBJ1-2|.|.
CATSLSNYGYTF
TGTGCCACCAGCCTCTCCAACTATGGCTACACCTTC
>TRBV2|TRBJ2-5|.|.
CASSPGGLAQETQYF
TGTGCCAGCAGTCCCGGGGGGCTGGCCCAAGAGACCCAGTACTTC
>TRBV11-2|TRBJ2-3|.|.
CASSVTGRTDTQYF
TGTGCCAGCAGCGTAACTGGTCGCACAGATACGCAGTATTTT
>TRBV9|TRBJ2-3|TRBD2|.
CASSVAVTSGTDTQYF
TGTGCCAGCAGCGTAGCCGTAACTAGCGGCACAGATACGCAGTATTTT
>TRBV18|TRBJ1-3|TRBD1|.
CASSLRTGESSGNTIYF
TGTGCCAGCTCACTACGGACAGGCGAGAGCTCTGGAAACACCATATATTTT
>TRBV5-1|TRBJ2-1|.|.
CASSPRPGGGSSYNEQFF
TGCGCCAGCAGCCCACGGCCTGGCGGGGGCTCCTCCTACAATGAGCAGTTCTTC
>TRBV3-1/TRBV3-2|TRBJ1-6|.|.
CASSPRVSSSYNSPLHF
TGTGCCAGCAGCCCCAGGGTCTCGAGCTCCTATAATTCACCCCTCCACTTT
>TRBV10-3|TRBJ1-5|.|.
CAISAGYDQPQHF
TGTGCCATCAGTGCGGGGTATGATCAGCCCCAGCATTTT
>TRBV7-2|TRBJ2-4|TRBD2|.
CASSPRLAGGRGNIQYF
TGTGCCAGCAGCCCCCGACTAGCGGGGGGCCGAGGAAACATTCAGTACTTC
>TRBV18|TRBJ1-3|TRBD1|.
CASSGTGSGNTIYF
TGTGCCAGCTCCGGGACAGGGAGCGGAAACACCATATATTTT
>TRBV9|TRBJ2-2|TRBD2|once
CASSVVGLAGVPGELFF
TGTGCCAGCAGCGTAGTAGGACTAGCGGGAGTCCCCGGGGAGCTGTTTTTT
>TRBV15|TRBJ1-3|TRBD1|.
CATSRTGSTGNTIYF
TGTGCCACCAGCAGGACAGGGTCGACTGGAAACACCATATATTTT
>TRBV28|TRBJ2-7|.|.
CASSLVSSYEQYF
TGTGCCAGCAGTTTAGTCAGCTCCTACGAGCAGTACTTC
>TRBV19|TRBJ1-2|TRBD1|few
CASSPSRDRVNYGYTF
TGTGCCAGTAGTCCTTCCAGGGACAGGGTAAACTATGGCTACACCTTC
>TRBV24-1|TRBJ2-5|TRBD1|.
CATSDSGQGETQYF
TGTGCCACCAGTGATTCGGGACAGGGTGAGACCCAGTACTTC
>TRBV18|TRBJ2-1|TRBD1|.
CASSPRKGQVYNEQFF
TGTGCCAGCTCACCAAGAAAGGGACAGGTATACAATGAGCAGTTCTTC
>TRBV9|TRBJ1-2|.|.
CASSVQGSPNYGYTF
TGTGCCAGCAGCGTTCAGGGCAGTCCTAACTATGGCTACACCTTC
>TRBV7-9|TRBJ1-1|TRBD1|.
CASSRTGDTEAFF
TGTGCCAGCAGCCGGACAGGGGACACTGAAGCTTTCTTT
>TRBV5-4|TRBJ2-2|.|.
CASSLLQGDNTGELFF
TGTGCCAGCAGCTTGTTGCAGGGCGATAACACCGGGGAGCTGTTTTTT
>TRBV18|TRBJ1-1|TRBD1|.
CASSPDRVAEAFF
TGTGCCAGCTCACCGGACAGGGTCGCTGAAGCTTTCTTT
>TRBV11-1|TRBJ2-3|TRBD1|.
CASSLDRAVDTQYF
TGTGCCAGCAGCTTGGACAGGGCGGTTGATACGCAGTATTTT
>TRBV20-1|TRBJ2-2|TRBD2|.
CSASRREGRTGELFF
TGCAGTGCTAGTAGGCGGGAGGGGAGGACCGGGGAGCTGTTTTTT
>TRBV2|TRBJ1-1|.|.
CASTMDRGTEAFF
TGTGCCAGCACGATGGATCGGGGAACTGAAGCTTTCTTT
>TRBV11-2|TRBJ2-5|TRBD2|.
CASSSRLAGWETQYF
TGTGCCAGCAGCTCTCGACTAGCGGGATGGGAGACCCAGTACTTC
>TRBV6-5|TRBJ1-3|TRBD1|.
CASSRGQLSGNTIYF
TGTGCCAGCAGTCGGGGACAGCTCTCTGGAAACACCATATATTTT
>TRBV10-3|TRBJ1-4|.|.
CAISEGGSNEKLFF
TGTGCCATCAGTGAAGGGGGATCTAATGAAAAACTGTTTTTT
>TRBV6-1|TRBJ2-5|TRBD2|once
CASSGRGGEFPQETQYF
TGTGCCAGCAGTGGGCGGGGGGGAGAATTTCCCCAAGAGACCCAGTACTTC
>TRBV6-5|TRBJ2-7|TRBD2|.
CASTYSGKGYEQYF
TGTGCCAGCACCTACAGCGGGAAGGGCTACGAGCAGTACTTC
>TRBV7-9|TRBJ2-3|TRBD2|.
CASRQTAGLAGGRTDTQYF
TGTGCCAGCAGACAAACGGCGGGACTAGCGGGAGGGCGCACAGATACGCAGTATTTT
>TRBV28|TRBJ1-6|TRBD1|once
CASNSDRGMWSPLHF
TGTGCCAGCAATTCGGACAGGGGGATGTGGTCACCCCTCCACTTT
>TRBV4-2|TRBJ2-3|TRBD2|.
CASSQEWGTSGQGTDTQYF
TGTGCCAGCAGCCAAGAATGGGGGACTAGCGGCCAAGGCACAGATACGCAGTATTTT
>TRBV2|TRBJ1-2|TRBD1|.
CASRGDSNYGYTF
TGTGCCAGCAGAGGGGACAGCAACTATGGCTACACCTTC
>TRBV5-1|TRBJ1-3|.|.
CASSLGDRPNSGNTIYF
TGCGCCAGCAGCTTGGGTGACAGGCCAAACTCTGGAAACACCATATATTTT
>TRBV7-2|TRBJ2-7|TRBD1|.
CASSQQQGAPHEQYF
TGTGCCAGCAGCCAGCAACAGGGGGCGCCCCACGAGCAGTACTTC
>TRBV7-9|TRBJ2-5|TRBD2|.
CASSSTGTRETQYF
TGTGCCAGCAGCTCAACCGGGACTAGAGAGACCCAGTACTTC
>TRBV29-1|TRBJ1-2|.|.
CSVALGQSYGYTF
TGCAGCGTCGCCCTTGGGCAGTCCTATGGCTACACCTTC
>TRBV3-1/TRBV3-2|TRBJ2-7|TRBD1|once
CASGDWTGGSYEQYF
TGTGCCAGCGGGGATTGGACAGGGGGTAGTTACGAGCAGTACTTC
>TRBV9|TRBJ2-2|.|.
CASSLYTGELFF
TGTGCCAGCAGCTTATACACCGGGGAGCTGTTTTTT
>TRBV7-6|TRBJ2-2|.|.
CASSSNTGELFF
TGTGCCAGCAGCTCTAACACCGGGGAGCTGTTTTTT
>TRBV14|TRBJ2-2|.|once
CASSRRQTGELFF
TGTGCCAGCAGCCGACGACAGACCGGGGAGCTGTTTTTT
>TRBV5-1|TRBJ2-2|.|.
CASSAMGATGELFF
TGCGCCAGCAGCGCGATGGGGGCCACCGGGGAGCTGTTTTTT
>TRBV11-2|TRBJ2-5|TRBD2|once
CASSLFGLAGGQETQYF
TGTGCCAGCAGCTTATTCGGGCTAGCGGGGGGACAAGAGACCCAGTACTTC
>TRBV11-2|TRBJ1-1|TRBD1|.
CASSSWDRGENTEAFF
TGTGCCAGCAGTTCATGGGACAGAGGGGAGAACACTGAAGCTTTCTTT
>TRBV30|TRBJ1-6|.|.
CAWVTEQGSPLHF
TGTGCCTGGGTGACAGAGCAGGGATCACCCCTCCACTTT
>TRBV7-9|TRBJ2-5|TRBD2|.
CASSLLAGRQETQYF
TGTGCCAGCAGCCTCCTAGCGGGGAGACAAGAGACCCAGTACTTC
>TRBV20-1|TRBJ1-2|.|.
CSGTVPYGYTF
TGCAGTGGGACAGTGCCTTATGGCTACACCTTC
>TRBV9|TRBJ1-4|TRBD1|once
CASSVSGQLNEKLFF
TGTGCCAGCAGCGTCTCGGGACAGCTGAATGAAAAACTGTTTTTT
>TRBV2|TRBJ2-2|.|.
CASSLDRTTGELFF
TGTGCCAGCAGTCTGGACAGAACCACCGGGGAGCTGTTTTTT
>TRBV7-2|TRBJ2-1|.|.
CASSDLLADEQFF
TGTGCCAGCAGCGACCTACTAGCTGATGAGCAGTTCTTC
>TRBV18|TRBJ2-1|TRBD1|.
CASSPKQGDNEQFF
TGTGCCAGCTCACCAAAGCAGGGGGACAATGAGCAGTTCTTC
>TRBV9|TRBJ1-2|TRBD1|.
CASSAPGQGINYGYTF
TGTGCCAGCAGCGCACCGGGACAGGGAATAAACTATGGCTACACCTTC